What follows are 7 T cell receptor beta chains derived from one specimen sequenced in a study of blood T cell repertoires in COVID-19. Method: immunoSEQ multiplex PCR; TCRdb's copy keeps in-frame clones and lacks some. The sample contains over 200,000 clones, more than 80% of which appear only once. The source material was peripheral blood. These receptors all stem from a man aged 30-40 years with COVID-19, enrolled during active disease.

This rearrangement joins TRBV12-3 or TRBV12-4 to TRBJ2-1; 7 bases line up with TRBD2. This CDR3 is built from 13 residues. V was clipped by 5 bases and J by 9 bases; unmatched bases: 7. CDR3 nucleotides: TGTGCCAGCAGTCGGGACTATCCCGGTGAGCAGTTCTTC. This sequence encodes CASSRDYPGEQFF.

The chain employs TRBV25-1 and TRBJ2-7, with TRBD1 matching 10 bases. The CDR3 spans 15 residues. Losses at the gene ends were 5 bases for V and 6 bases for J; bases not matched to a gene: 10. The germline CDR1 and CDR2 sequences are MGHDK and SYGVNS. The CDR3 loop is CASSSLGTGVREQYF. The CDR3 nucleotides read TGTGCCAGCAGTTCCCTGGGGACAGGGGTACGCGAGCAGTACTTC.

The CDR3 nucleotides are TGTGCCAGCAGCACCTACAGGGGCGAGCAGTACTTC. Its protein product is CASSTYRGEQYF. The chain is built from TRBV7-3 and TRBJ2-7, with 7 bases identical to TRBD1. This CDR3 region has 12 residues. Trimming removed 5 bases from V and 6 bases from J; junction bases left unmatched: 4. The V gene's germline CDR1 is SGHTA and CDR2 FQGTGA.

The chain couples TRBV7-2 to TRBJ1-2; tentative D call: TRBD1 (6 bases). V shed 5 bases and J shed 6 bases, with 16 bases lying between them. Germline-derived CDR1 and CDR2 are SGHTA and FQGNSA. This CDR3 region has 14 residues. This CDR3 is CASSALQGAHGYTF. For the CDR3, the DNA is TGTGCCAGCAGCGCCCTACAGGGAGCCCATGGCTACACCTTC. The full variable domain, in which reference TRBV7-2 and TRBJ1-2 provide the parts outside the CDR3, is GAGVSQSPSNKVTEKGKDVELRCDPISGHTALYWYRQSLGQGLEFLIYFQGNSAPDKSGLPSDRFSAERTGGSVSTLTIQRTQQEDSAVYLCASSALQGAHGYTFGSGTRLTVV.

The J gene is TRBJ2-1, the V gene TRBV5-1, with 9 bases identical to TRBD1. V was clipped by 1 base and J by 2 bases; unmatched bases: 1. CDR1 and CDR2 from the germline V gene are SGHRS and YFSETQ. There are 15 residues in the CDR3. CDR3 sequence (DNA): TGCGCCAGCAGCTTGCGACAGGGGGCCTACAATGAGCAGTTCTTC. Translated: CASSLRQGAYNEQFF.

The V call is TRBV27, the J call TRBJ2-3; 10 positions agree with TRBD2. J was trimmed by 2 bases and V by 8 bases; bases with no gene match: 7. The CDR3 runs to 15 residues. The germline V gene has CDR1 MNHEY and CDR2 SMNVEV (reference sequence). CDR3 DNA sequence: TGTGCCAGCTCTCGAGCGGGGGGGCCCACAGATACGCAGTATTTT. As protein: CASSRAGGPTDTQYF.

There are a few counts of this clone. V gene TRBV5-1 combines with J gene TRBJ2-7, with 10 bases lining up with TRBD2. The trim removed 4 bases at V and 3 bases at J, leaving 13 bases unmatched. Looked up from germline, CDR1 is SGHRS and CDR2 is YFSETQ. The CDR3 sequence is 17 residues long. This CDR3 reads CASSGGDLAGANYEQYF. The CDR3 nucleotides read TGCGCCAGCAGCGGGGGAGATCTAGCGGGGGCAAACTACGAGCAGTACTTC.